A selection of T cell receptor beta chains follows, all from one sample in a study of T cell changes during pregnancy in multiple sclerosis. Data came from immunoSEQ multiplex PCR; TCRdb stores just in-frame clones and leaves some out. The data contain approximately 51,000 clones, roughly 93% of them singletons. The sequencing used peripheral blood, collected in the second trimester of pregnancy. The receptor set was obtained from a female donor with multiple sclerosis, enrolled in a pregnancy study. The CDR3 runs from the conserved cysteine through the conserved F or W. A D gene is named only where the DNA matches it firmly.

CDR3nt: TGTGCCAGCAGTGAACCACGGACTAGCGGGAGAGCCGAAGAGACCCAGTACTTC
CDR3aa: CASSEPRTSGRAEETQYF
d_gene: TRBD2
j_gene: TRBJ2-5
v_gene: TRBV25-1

CDR3nt: TGTGCCAGCAGTGTCGCGCTTGGGGGGGGGCAAGAGACCCAGTACTTC
CDR3aa: CASSVALGGGQETQYF
d_gene: TRBD2
j_gene: TRBJ2-5
v_gene: TRBV6-1

CDR3nt: TGTGCCAGCAGCTCAAGTGAGGGTCACCCCCACAATGAGCAGTTCTTC
CDR3aa: CASSSSEGHPHNEQFF
d_gene: -
j_gene: TRBJ2-1
v_gene: TRBV7-2

CDR3nt: TGCGCCAGCAGCTTGCACAGGACGGAGAACACTGAAGCTTTCTTT
CDR3aa: CASSLHRTENTEAFF
d_gene: -
j_gene: TRBJ1-1
v_gene: TRBV5-1

CDR3nt: TGTGCCAGCAGTTCGGTCAGGGGGACTAGTTGGTTCGGCGAGCAGTACTTC
CDR3aa: CASSSVRGTSWFGEQYF
d_gene: -
j_gene: TRBJ2-7
v_gene: TRBV28

CDR3nt: TGCAGCGTTAAGACTCTCCGAGCTGTTTTT
CDR3aa: CSVKTLRAVF
d_gene: -
j_gene: TRBJ2-2
v_gene: TRBV29-1

CDR3nt: TGTGCCAGCAGCAAGCCCCACTACAATGAGCAGTTCTTC
CDR3aa: CASSKPHYNEQFF
d_gene: -
j_gene: TRBJ2-1
v_gene: TRBV6-5

CDR3nt: TGTGCCAGTAGTCTCGAGCCCACTGAAGCTTTCTTT
CDR3aa: CASSLEPTEAFF
d_gene: -
j_gene: TRBJ1-1
v_gene: TRBV19

CDR3nt: TGTGCCAGCAGCCTGGGGCCCTCGAGCGGGGAGCTGTTTTTT
CDR3aa: CASSLGPSSGELFF
d_gene: -
j_gene: TRBJ2-2
v_gene: TRBV7-3

CDR3nt: TGTGCCAGCAGCTTAGTAAGCGGGAGGGCAACGGATACGCAGTATTTT
CDR3aa: CASSLVSGRATDTQYF
d_gene: TRBD2
j_gene: TRBJ2-3
v_gene: TRBV7-2

CDR3nt: TGCGCCAGCAGCCAAGACGTAGTAGGGGGTACCGGGGAGCTGTTTTTT
CDR3aa: CASSQDVVGGTGELFF
d_gene: -
j_gene: TRBJ2-2
v_gene: TRBV4-1

CDR3nt: TGTGCCTGGACACTAGAGCGCTACAATGAGCAGTTCTTC
CDR3aa: CAWTLERYNEQFF
d_gene: -
j_gene: TRBJ2-1
v_gene: TRBV30

CDR3nt: TGTGCCAGCAGTGGCCAGAGCAGGACTAATGAAAAACTGTTTTTT
CDR3aa: CASSGQSRTNEKLFF
d_gene: -
j_gene: TRBJ1-4
v_gene: TRBV6-6